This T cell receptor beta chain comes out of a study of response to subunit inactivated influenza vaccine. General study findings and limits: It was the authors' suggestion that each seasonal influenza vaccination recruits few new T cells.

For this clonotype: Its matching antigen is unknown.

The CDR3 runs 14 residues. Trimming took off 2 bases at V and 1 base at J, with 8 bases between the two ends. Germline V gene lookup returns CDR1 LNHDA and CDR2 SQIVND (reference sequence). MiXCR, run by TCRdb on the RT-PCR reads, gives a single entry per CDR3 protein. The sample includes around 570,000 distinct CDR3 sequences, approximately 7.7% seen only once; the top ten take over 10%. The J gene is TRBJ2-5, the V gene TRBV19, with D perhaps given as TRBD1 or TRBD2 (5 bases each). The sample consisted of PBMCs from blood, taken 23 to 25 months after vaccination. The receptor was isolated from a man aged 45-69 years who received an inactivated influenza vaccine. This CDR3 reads CASSITGGQETQYF. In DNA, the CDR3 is TGTGCCAGTAGTATAACAGGAGGCCAAGAGACCCAGTACTTC.